These 18 T cell receptor beta chains came from one sample sequenced in a study of blood T cell repertoires in COVID-19. The data were produced by immunoSEQ multiplex PCR, yet TCRdb's version contains in-frame clones alone and is incomplete. The top ten hold more than 10% of the sample, which has some 140,000 clones, roughly four fifths seen once. The sequencing sample was made of peripheral blood. These receptors originate from a human donor in a cohort sampled during active COVID-19.

The V gene is TRBV15, the J gene TRBJ1-5; 7 nucleotides match TRBD1. CDR3 size: 16 residues. Trimming took 1 base from V and 6 from J; bases not matched to a gene: 9. Germline V gene data show CDR1 as LNHNV and CDR2 as YYDKDF (reference sequence). The CDR3 DNA follows: TGTGCCACCAGCAGAGGCCCGACAGGGTCTGGTCAGCCCCAGCATTTT. Amino acid sequence: CATSRGPTGSGQPQHF.

Only one count was recorded for this clone. The rearrangement links TRBV6-5 to TRBJ1-5; the D gene is possibly TRBD1 (6 bases). Trimming pared 6 bases from V and 7 bases from J, leaving 16 bases between. CDR1 and CDR2 from the germline V gene are MNHEY and SVGAGI. CDR3 size: 14 residues. CDR3 bases: TGTGCCAGCAGCCGCCCTCAGGGGTTACAGCCCCAGCATTTT. Amino acids: CASSRPQGLQPQHF.

The chain recombines TRBV6-5 with TRBJ2-5; weak D call: TRBD1 (6 bases). V was pared by 5 bases and J by 1 base, with 14 bases between. Germline values: CDR1 MNHEY, CDR2 SVGAGI. The CDR3 consists of 15 residues. The CDR3 loop reads CASSKYRDIQETQYF. For the CDR3, the DNA is TGTGCCAGCAGTAAATACCGGGACATCCAAGAGACCCAGTACTTC.

This chain connects TRBV20-1 to TRBJ1-2; 8 positions match TRBD1. The J segment lost 6 bases and the V segment lost 3 bases, leaving 3 bases of the junction unmatched. The CDR3 totals 12 residues. The V gene's germline CDR1 is DFQATT and CDR2 SNEGSKA (reference sequence). In nucleotides, the CDR3 is TGCAGTGCTAGTTTACAGGGGGATGGCTACACCTTC. This encodes CSASLQGDGYTF.

This clone appeared once. V gene TRBV12-3 or TRBV12-4 combines with J gene TRBJ1-2, with D perhaps TRBD1 (6 bases). Between the trimmed V and J ends, which lost 6 bases and 10 bases, there was a span of 18 bases. CDR3 length: 13 amino acids. The CDR3 protein is CASSNRVPGHYTF. The DNA of the CDR3 is TGTGCCAGCAGCAACAGGGTCCCCGGGCACTACACCTTC.

The CDR3 region has the DNA TGTGCCAGCAGCAAGCGGGGGCACCAAGAGACCCAGTACTTC. The encoded protein is CASSKRGHQETQYF. The chain is built from TRBV9 and TRBJ2-5; TRBD2 matches 8 bases. CDR1 is SGDLS, CDR2 YYNGEE, per germline. The CDR3 covers 14 residues. J was trimmed by 0 bases and V by 4 bases; bases with no gene match: 2. Full variable domain (rest looked up from reference TRBV9 and TRBJ2-5): DSGVTQTPKHLITATGQRVTLRCSPRSGDLSVYWYQQSLDQGLQFLIQYYNGEERAKGNILERFSAQQFPDLHSELNLSSLELGDSALYFCASSKRGHQETQYFGPGTRLLVL.

The chain has TRBV5-4 and TRBJ1-4; 11 bases match TRBD1. Germline assignment: CDR1 SGHNT and CDR2 YYREEE (reference sequence). V was clipped by 0 bases and J by 5 bases; unmatched bases: 6. The CDR3 has 17 amino acids. The CDR3 bases are TGTGCCAGCAGCTTGGTTGGGACAGGGGGGGGAAATGAAAAACTGTTTTTT. Translating it yields CASSLVGTGGGNEKLFF.

The CDR3 bases are TGCGCCAGCAGCTTGGTGACAGGAAACACCGGGGAGCTGTTTTTT. Residues: CASSLVTGNTGELFF. The chain is built from TRBV5-1 and TRBJ2-2; D might be TRBD1 (6 bases). The CDR3 has 15 residues. The V end lost 0 bases, the J end lost 2 bases, and 8 bases lay between the germline ends. The V gene's germline CDR1 is SGHRS and CDR2 YFSETQ.

The V gene is TRBV27, the J gene TRBJ1-5; D ambiguous. This CDR3 comprises 15 residues. V was pared by 3 bases and J by 11 bases, with 20 bases between. Per the germline V gene, CDR1 is MNHEY and CDR2 is SMNVEV (reference sequence). The CDR3 loop reads CASSLSHPRVTAQHF. The CDR3 region has the DNA TGTGCCAGCAGTTTGTCCCACCCCCGGGTCACGGCCCAGCATTTT.

The chain recombines TRBV3-1 (or the pseudogene TRBV3-2) with TRBJ2-2; TRBD1 matches 7 bases. Germline V gives CDR1 LGHDT, CDR2 YNNKEL (reference sequence). Trimming cost V 3 bases and J 8 bases; bases outside gene matches: 12. CDR3 length: 16 residues. The CDR3: CASSQQGTDAWGELFF. The CDR3 coding sequence is TGTGCCAGCAGCCAGCAAGGGACAGACGCATGGGGGGAGCTGTTTTTT.

The chain is built from TRBV24-1 and TRBJ1-4; TRBD1 might be the D (6 bases). The CDR3 length is 16 residues. The germline V gene has CDR1 KGHDR and CDR2 SFDVKD. Trimming removed 4 bases from V and 8 bases from J, with 19 bases in between. CDR3 amino acids: CATSDSTTGLGEKLFF. DNA of the CDR3: TGTGCCACCAGTGACTCCACTACAGGGCTTGGGGAAAAACTGTTTTTT.

This chain links TRBV7-9 with TRBJ1-2, with 8 bases fitting TRBD1. This CDR3 is built from 16 residues. CDR1 and CDR2 (germline): SEHNR, FQNEAQ (reference sequence). J was trimmed by 4 bases and V by 1 base; bases with no gene match: 8. DNA for the CDR3: TGTGCCAGCAGCTTAGACAGGGACAGGTACTTCTATGGCTACACCTTC. Its protein product is CASSLDRDRYFYGYTF.

The chain carries TRBV3-1 (or the pseudogene TRBV3-2) and TRBJ1-6; no firm D call. The CDR3 is 16 amino acids. The germline V and J ends were trimmed by 5 bases and 7 bases, with 18 bases remaining between them. Germline V gene lookup returns CDR1 LGHDT and CDR2 YNNKEL (reference sequence). The CDR3 DNA is TGTGCCAGCAGCTATGCCGGGGAGCTGGGGAATTCACCCCTCCACTTT. This translates into CASSYAGELGNSPLHF.

The J gene is TRBJ1-6, the V gene TRBV25-1; tentatively, D is TRBD1 (6 bases). Germline V gives CDR1 MGHDK, CDR2 SYGVNS. CDR3 length: 16 residues. The V end was cut by 1 base, the J end by 5 bases, with 12 bases between. CDR3 sequence reads: CASSESGGGHNSPLHF. CDR3 nucleotides: TGTGCCAGCAGTGAATCGGGGGGGGGCCATAATTCACCCCTCCACTTT.

This chain joins TRBV7-9 and TRBJ1-3; D may be TRBD1 (5 bases). The CDR3 has 17 amino acids. The V end was cut by 0 bases, the J end by 0 bases, with 12 bases between. The germline CDR1 and CDR2 sequences are SEHNR and FQNEAQ (reference sequence). CDR3 sequence: CASSLADGGISGNTIYF. CDR3 bases: TGTGCCAGCAGCTTAGCGGACGGGGGAATCTCTGGAAACACCATATATTTT.

V usage is TRBV6-2 or TRBV6-3 and J usage is TRBJ1-2; D is possibly TRBD1 (6 bases). The CDR3 sequence is 14 residues long. The V gene's germline CDR1 is MNHEY and CDR2 SVGEGT. V was trimmed by 4 bases and J by 4 bases, leaving 13 bases between them. The CDR3 region has the DNA TGTGCCAGCAGTTTCGGGACACGGAGCTATGGCTACACCTTC. Translating it yields CASSFGTRSYGYTF.

The chain employs TRBV7-3 and TRBJ1-4; TRBD1 matches 9 bases. Per germline, CDR1 SGHTA and CDR2 FQGTGA. CDR3 length: 19 amino acids. V shed 5 bases and J 5 bases; nucleotides not matched to a gene: 18. The CDR3 protein is CASSLVPGQGAVENEKLFF. CDR3 coding DNA: TGTGCCAGCAGCCTCGTCCCGGGACAGGGAGCGGTAGAGAATGAAAAACTGTTTTTT. The complete variable domain, with remaining parts taken from reference TRBV7-3 and TRBJ1-4, reads GAGVSQTPSNKVTEKGKYVELRCDPISGHTALYWYRQSLGQGPEFLIYFQGTGAADDSGLPNDRFFAVRPEGSVSTLKIQRTERGDSAVYLCASSLVPGQGAVENEKLFFGSGTQLSVL.

V gene TRBV5-6 combines with J gene TRBJ1-6, with D possibly matching TRBD1 (6 bases). The germline gives CDR1 SGHDT, CDR2 YYEEEE. V gave up 2 bases and J gave up 5 bases, with 11 bases separating them. The CDR3 consists of 15 residues. CDR3 residues: CASSLTQGNNSPLHF. In nucleotides, the CDR3 is TGTGCCAGCAGCTTAACACAGGGCAATAATTCACCCCTCCACTTT.